Each of the 13 T cell receptor beta chains below was sequenced from the same sample in a study of cytomegalovirus exposure and HLA in healthy donors. The PCR made use of 60 Vbeta and 13 Jbeta primers. The data were produced by immunoSEQ multiplex PCR, yet TCRdb's version contains in-frame clones alone and is incomplete. In the table there are more than 130,000 clones, around 83% of which are singletons. The sequencing sample was made of PBMCs. The receptors were sampled from a man aged 35 to 55 in good health and CMV-seropositive.

This clone was seen many times. The J gene is TRBJ2-5, the V gene TRBV6-6; 14 bases are a match to TRBD2. Germline V gene lookup returns CDR1 MNHNY and CDR2 SVGAGI (reference sequence). The CDR3 runs 15 residues. Trimming cost V 4 bases and J 5 bases; bases outside gene matches: 3. This CDR3 is CASSWRLAGGETQYF. The CDR3, as DNA: TGTGCCAGCAGTTGGCGACTAGCGGGAGGGGAGACCCAGTACTTC.

The V gene is TRBV7-8, the J gene TRBJ2-1; possible D gene TRBD2, 5 bases. Trimming removed 0 bases from V and 0 bases from J, with 12 bases in between. The V gene's germline CDR1 is SGHVS and CDR2 FQNEAQ. CDR3 length equals 17 residues. This CDR3 reads CASSLAPSGSSYNEQFF. CDR3 coding DNA: TGTGCCAGCAGCTTAGCGCCAAGCGGTAGCTCCTACAATGAGCAGTTCTTC.

This clone was found once. The chain carries TRBV6-5 and TRBJ2-3; D is unclear. Germline assignment: CDR1 MNHEY and CDR2 SVGAGI. This CDR3 has 15 amino acids. V was trimmed by 2 bases and J by 0 bases, leaving 9 bases between them. The CDR3 DNA is TGTGCCAGCAGTTACCAAGCGCCTAGCACAGATACGCAGTATTTT. Amino acids: CASSYQAPSTDTQYF.

As for this clone: Other DNA sequences within the sample encode an identical CDR3. This chain joins TRBV18 and TRBJ1-2; unclear D gene. The CDR3 contains 14 residues. V lost 3 bases and J 3 bases, leaving 11 bases between the germline ends. Per the germline V gene, CDR1 is KGHSH and CDR2 is LQKENI. CDR3 amino acids: CASSPRGLDYGYTF. CDR3 bases: TGTGCCAGCTCACCCCGCGGCTTAGACTATGGCTACACCTTC.

V is TRBV27 and J is TRBJ2-7, with 8 bases aligning to TRBD1. The ends lost 0 bases at V and 6 bases at J; junction bases unmatched: 10. CDR1 is MNHEY, CDR2 SMNVEV, per germline (reference sequence). The length of the CDR3 is 16 residues. The CDR3 region has the DNA TGTGCCAGCAGTTTATCTGTCCTGGCAGGGGGCGGCGAGCAGTACTTC. Translated: CASSLSVLAGGGEQYF.

The chain recombines TRBV6-1 with TRBJ1-2; TRBD1 might be the D (5 bases). Trimming cost V 8 bases and J 10 bases, with 26 bases left between them. Germline lookup yields CDR1 MNHNS and CDR2 SASEGT. The CDR3 length is 15 residues. The CDR3 DNA is TGTGCCAGCTGGGGTTTGGGGCCTATGTCCTATCACTACACCTTC. It codes for CASWGLGPMSYHYTF.

The chain uses TRBV9 and TRBJ2-3; possibly TRBD2 for D (5 bases). The ends were cut back, 4 bases at V and 2 bases at J, with 17 bases in the middle. Per the germline V gene, CDR1 is SGDLS and CDR2 is YYNGEE. The CDR3 length is 16 residues. CDR3 sequence (DNA): TGTGCCAGCAGCCCGCTATTTGGACTTTCCACAGATACGCAGTATTTT. This translates into CASSPLFGLSTDTQYF.

The V and J genes are TRBV5-1 and TRBJ2-7; 10 nucleotides line up with TRBD1. The CDR3 has 14 amino acids. The V segment lost 0 bases and the J segment 4 bases; nucleotides outside the gene matches: 1. Germline lookup yields CDR1 SGHRS and CDR2 YFSETQ. The CDR3 sequence: CASSLAGQGYEQYF. As DNA, the CDR3 is TGCGCCAGCAGCTTGGCGGGACAGGGGTACGAGCAGTACTTC.

The chain's CDR3 is CASSLKGANEKLFF. The CDR3 nucleotides read TGTGCCAGCAGCCTAAAGGGGGCTAATGAAAAACTGTTTTTT. The J gene is TRBJ1-4, the V gene TRBV7-9; possibly TRBD1 for D (6 bases). CDR3 length: 14 residues. The germline CDR1 and CDR2 sequences are SEHNR and FQNEAQ (reference sequence). V lost 5 bases to trimming and J lost 3 bases, with 10 bases between them.

V usage is TRBV7-6 and J usage is TRBJ1-6; TRBD1 might be the D (5 bases). Germline V lookup: CDR1 SGHVS, CDR2 FNYEAQ. V was pared by 1 base and J by 10 bases, with 14 bases between. This CDR3 region has 15 residues. The CDR3 reads CASSLGGWRDSPLHF. CDR3 bases: TGTGCCAGCAGCTTAGGAGGTTGGAGGGACTCACCCCTCCACTTT.

The chain recombines TRBV7-6 with TRBJ1-4; 8 positions match TRBD1. V dropped 5 bases and J dropped 10; count of bases not matched to a gene: 9. Germline CDR1 is SGHVS and CDR2 is FNYEAQ. The CDR3 covers 14 residues. The CDR3 DNA reads TGTGCCAGCAGCCCTTTTGGACAGGGCGGAAAACTGTTTTTT. This codes for CASSPFGQGGKLFF.

This clone is a singleton in its sample. The chain links TRBV6-1 to TRBJ2-3; 7 nucleotides line up with TRBD1. J lost 3 bases, V lost 1 base, and 4 bases had no gene match. The CDR3 is made up of 15 amino acids. The germline gives CDR1 MNHNS, CDR2 SASEGT. CDR3 region: CASSEDRGRTDTQYF. Here the CDR3 DNA reads TGTGCCAGCAGTGAAGACAGGGGTAGGACAGATACGCAGTATTTT.

The chain recombines TRBV6-5 with TRBJ2-2; a weak D match, TRBD1 (6 bases). The CDR3 has 16 residues. V was cut by 0 bases and J by 1 base, with 9 bases left in between. The germline CDR1 and CDR2 sequences are MNHEY and SVGAGI. CDR3 loop: CASSYSLGGNTGELFF. The CDR3 nucleotides read TGTGCCAGCAGTTACTCGCTAGGGGGGAACACCGGGGAGCTGTTTTTT.